This T cell receptor (beta chain) originates from a study of neoadjuvant nivolumab and ipilimumab in lung cancer (TCRdb year 2020). With respect to the entire study: Intravenous nivolumab was dosed at 3 mg/kg on days 1, 15 and 29, and in the combination arm ipilimumab 1 mg/kg was added on day 1 only. The primary trial endpoint was the major pathologic response (MPR) rate in the intention-to-treat population in each study arm. A total of around 46 patients with operable NSCLC were treated in the trial, with approximately 23 randomized to nivolumab monotherapy and some 20 randomized to nivolumab plus ipilimumab. The study compared TCR repertoires in pretherapy (baseline) peripheral blood with TCR repertoires in tumors resected at surgery following neoadjuvant immune checkpoint blockade. Seven patients had matched pretherapy and resected tumor pairs analyzed, with four treated with nivolumab and three with nivolumab plus ipilimumab. The research as a whole found: TCR sequencing was performed in a small number of samples. Compared with tumor-adjacent uninvolved lung, resected tumors had greater TCR richness and clonality, and increases showed up in more of the dual-therapy-treated tumors. From pretherapy to surgery, tumor T-cell richness and clonality increased in three of three dual-therapy tumors but in only two of four nivolumab-treated tumors. Richness in tumors resected after neoadjuvant therapy showed a positive correlation with pretherapy blood TCR richness (Spearman R ≈ 0.78). No significant correlation was found between TCR clonality and pathologic tumor regression, and only one major-pathologic-response sample was available for the clonality analysis.

The time point label corresponds to: pretherapy, before neoadjuvant immune checkpoint inhibitors. Samples came from the phase 2 randomized NEOSTAR trial, which tested neoadjuvant nivolumab or nivolumab plus ipilimumab followed by surgery in operable NSCLC. Library creation used the immunoSEQ multiplex PCR assay. The authors processed their data as follows. Richness and clonality were used to summarize the repertoires, and clones that significantly expanded or contracted between pre- and post-therapy samples were identified. TCRdb mirrors the immuneACCESS table, restricted to in-frame sequences. Some clones are absent from its copies; in checked studies, under half trace to an unresolved V gene, and the reason for the others is unknown. V and J calls and clone size come straight from that table; D and trimming were deduced from the DNA. The sample profile shows about 38,000 clones; 89% of them were found once. 2.5% to 4% of the sample is taken by the ten largest.

Concerning this clone itself: It has no known antigen specificity. No quality values exist for individual bases; no much larger clone is one base distant.

V lost 1 base and J lost 0 bases; the stretch between them is 10 bases long. From the germline V gene, CDR1 is SGDLS and CDR2 is YYNGEE. The CDR3 has 16 amino acids, counting the end cysteine and phenylalanine. Kept here is only the CDR3 DNA, which spans 48 bases and is read in frame from base 1. Sequenced material: peripheral blood, taken before neoadjuvant nivolumab, alone or with ipilimumab. The chain joins TRBV9 to TRBJ2-2; no D segment can be confidently identified. This clonotype was sampled from an adult with non-small cell lung cancer. The DNA sequence reads TGTGCCAGCAGCGTACGGTCAGCCCCGAACACCGGGGAGCTGTTTTTT. The resulting protein is CASSVRSAPNTGELFF.